Each of the 7 T cell receptor beta chains below was sequenced from the same sample in a study of blood T cells in healthy people across ages. Sample-barcoded 5' priming and a J-beta primer mix drove a second PCR of 7 to 11 cycles. Each CDR3 protein is one row after TCRdb ran MiXCR on the 5' RACE reads. The table lists about 1.4 million distinct CDR3 sequences, roughly 59% of them singletons, with more than 6% in the top ten. Sequencing was performed on blood. The receptors derive from a young man in good health.

The chain combines TRBV20-1 with TRBJ1-2; the match to TRBD1 covers 10 bases. V shed 6 bases and J 0 bases; nucleotides not matched to a gene: 7. The CDR3 loop spans 15 amino acids. CDR1 and CDR2 from the germline V gene are DFQATT and SNEGSKA (reference sequence). CDR3 bases: TGCAGTGCCCGGGACAGGGGCGCAGCTAACTATGGCTACACCTTC. Translating gives CSARDRGAANYGYTF.

This clonotype has more than one count but fewer than ten. This chain connects TRBV2 to TRBJ2-1; no firm D call. CDR1 and CDR2 from the germline V gene are SNHLY and FYNNEI. V was pared by 6 bases and J by 0 bases, with 9 bases between. The CDR3 sequence is 14 residues long. This CDR3 reads CASSTESSYNEQFF. The CDR3 nucleotides read TGTGCCAGCAGCACAGAGAGCTCCTACAATGAGCAGTTCTTC.

The chain couples TRBV27 to TRBJ2-1; a possible D gene is TRBD2 (5 bases). V lost 3 bases and J 2 bases, leaving 14 bases between the germline ends. Germline CDR1 MNHEY, CDR2 SMNVEV (reference sequence). The CDR3 is 16 amino acids. This chain's CDR3 is CASSLGVGPTYNEQFF. CDR3 DNA sequence: TGTGCCAGCAGTTTGGGAGTAGGGCCAACCTACAATGAGCAGTTCTTC.

This chain joins TRBV7-6 and TRBJ1-1; TRBD1 aligns across 10 bases. V lost 5 bases to trimming and J lost 10 bases; unmatched junction nucleotides: 13. Germline V lookup: CDR1 SGHVS, CDR2 FNYEAQ. The CDR3 length is 15 residues. For the CDR3, the DNA is TGTGCCAGCAGCCAATTAAGACAGGGGGCGACGGGAGCTTTCTTT. Amino acid sequence: CASSQLRQGATGAFF.

The DNA of the CDR3 is TGTGCCAGCACCAGGGACAGGGGAGGTACCGGGGAGCTGTTTTTT. Residues: CASTRDRGGTGELFF. This chain joins TRBV7-2 and TRBJ2-2; TRBD1 agrees at 10 bases. Per the germline V gene, CDR1 is SGHTA and CDR2 is FQGNSA. This CDR3 contains 15 residues. V was clipped by 7 bases and J by 5 bases; unmatched bases: 7.

This clonotype has only a few counts. The V gene is TRBV4-1, the J gene TRBJ2-3; 7 positions match TRBD2. V trimming: 1 base; J trimming: 12 bases; junction bases outside the gene matches: 7. The germline V gene encodes CDR1 MGHRA and CDR2 YSYEKL. The CDR3 has 13 residues. The CDR3: CASSQVRDYKQYF. The CDR3 DNA reads TGCGCCAGCAGCCAAGTCCGGGACTACAAACAGTATTTT.

Here the CDR3 reads CASSLPGGYIETQYF. DNA of the CDR3: TGTGCCAGCAGCTTGCCAGGGGGGTACATTGAGACCCAGTACTTC. The V call is TRBV11-1, the J call TRBJ2-5; D possibly corresponds to TRBD1 (7 bases). The V and J ends lost 3 bases and 5 bases respectively, with 16 bases between them. The CDR3 runs 15 residues. Germline CDR1 SGHAT, CDR2 FQDESV (reference sequence).